The clone carrying this T cell receptor (beta chain) was observed once. The sample belongs to a study of blood T cell repertoires in COVID-19. Germline loops: CDR1 SNHLY, CDR2 FYNNEI. This CDR3 has 12 residues. Some clones are missing from TCRdb's copy, which holds only in-frame ones; the method was immunoSEQ multiplex PCR. The sample includes over 60,000 clones, roughly 90% of them seen just once. The TCR sequence derives from a man between 60 and 75 years old with acute or convalescent COVID-19. The sequencing sample was made of peripheral blood. The V and J genes are TRBV2 and TRBJ2-2, with no clear D. This chain's CDR3 is CALAYGTGELFF. In DNA, the CDR3 is TGTGCTTTAGCTTATGGCACCGGGGAGCTGTTTTTT.